This TCR beta chain was recorded in a study of blood T cell repertoires in COVID-19. Assay used: immunoSEQ multiplex PCR; TCRdb lists only in-frame clones, some missing. The sample records 20,000 to 25,000 clones, 75% to 90% being singletons. Germline CDR1 SQVTM, CDR2 ANQGSEA. The CDR3 consists of 15 residues. Trimming cost V 6 bases and J 2 bases, with 18 bases left between them. The chain employs TRBV29-1 and TRBJ2-3; D might be TRBD2 (6 bases). This sequence was found in a human donor with active COVID-19. The donor label of this sample is uncertain. The sequencing sample was made of peripheral blood. CDR3 protein: CSVLRVAAITDTQYF. The DNA for the CDR3 is TGCAGCGTCCTCAGGGTAGCGGCTATCACAGATACGCAGTATTTT.